What follows are 24 T cell receptor beta chains derived from one specimen sequenced in a study of human T cells and chemical hapten exposure. Time point indicated: patch test 1, 2 weeks after DPC sensitization. Treatment noted: therapeutic diphenylcyclopropenone sensitization with weekly scalp DPC. One entry per CDR3 protein results from TCRdb running MiXCR on the RACE reads. The data hold tens of thousands of distinct CDR3 sequences, with roughly a tenth observed a single time. This specimen was whole blood, taken in connection with sensitization to the hapten diphenylcyclopropenone (DPC). These receptors came from a man in his forties with alopecia areata. Some clones in this sample may be carry-over from other donors' samples.

This clonotype was observed at least ten times. The chain uses TRBV7-2 and TRBJ2-5; maybe TRBD2 (6 bases). Germline CDR1 is SGHTA and CDR2 is FQGNSA. Trimming cost V 8 bases and J 1 base, with 11 bases left between them. This CDR3 region has 13 residues. CDR3 bases: TGTGCCAGCGGCCTAGCGATCCAAGAGACCCAGTACTTC. Translation: CASGLAIQETQYF. The whole variable domain, remainder taken from reference TRBV7-2 and TRBJ2-5, is GAGVSQSPSNKVTEKGKDVELRCDPISGHTALYWYRQSLGQGLEFLIYFQGNSAPDKSGLPSDRFSAERTGGSVSTLTIQRTQQEDSAVYLCASGLAIQETQYFGPGTRLLVL.

The V gene is TRBV6-5, the J gene TRBJ1-5; unclear D gene. This CDR3 spans 14 amino acids. Germline CDR1 is MNHEY and CDR2 is SVGAGI. Trimming took off 0 bases at V and 0 bases at J, with 3 bases between the two ends. CDR3 in amino acids: CASSYSNSNQPQHF. As DNA, the CDR3 is TGTGCCAGCAGTTACTCGAATAGCAATCAGCCCCAGCATTTT.

The chain carries TRBV20-1 and TRBJ2-4; unclear D gene. Germline V gene data show CDR1 as DFQATT and CDR2 as SNEGSKA (reference sequence). This CDR3 spans 15 amino acids. V dropped 5 bases and J dropped 1 base, with 15 bases sitting between them. Written as DNA, the CDR3 is TGCAGTGCTCCGGGCCGCGACCTGGCCAAAAACATTCAGTACTTC. This sequence encodes CSAPGRDLAKNIQYF.

This clonotype was counted only a few times. This chain joins TRBV6-2 or TRBV6-3 and TRBJ2-7, with D perhaps matching TRBD2 (5 bases). CDR3 size: 17 residues. Germline CDR1 and CDR2: MNHEY and SVGEGT. Deletions cut 7 bases from V and 3 bases from J, with 25 bases between. CDR3 sequence (DNA): TGTGCCAGCACCGGATCAGATCGTCCGGGGTTGGACTACGAGCAGTACTTC. Its protein product is CASTGSDRPGLDYEQYF.

This clonotype showed up many times. This sequence joins TRBV7-2 and TRBJ2-3; the D gene is possibly TRBD2 (5 bases). The CDR3 covers 15 residues. The V gene's germline CDR1 is SGHTA and CDR2 FQGNSA. The V and J ends lost 3 bases and 1 base respectively, with 11 bases between them. The CDR3: CASSLSGLGTDTQYF. The CDR3 DNA sequence: TGTGCCAGCAGCTTGAGCGGCTTGGGCACAGATACGCAGTATTTT.

J is TRBJ2-3 and V is TRBV10-3; D perhaps matches TRBD2 (6 bases). Per germline, CDR1 ENHRY and CDR2 SYGVKD. This CDR3 is built from 16 residues. Trimming cost V 4 bases and J 1 base, with 15 bases left between them. The CDR3 DNA reads TGTGCCATCAGTGGTAGCGGAAGCGCGGGCACAGATACGCAGTATTTT. Amino acids: CAISGSGSAGTDTQYF.

The V gene is TRBV10-3, the J gene TRBJ2-2; D not resolved. CDR3 length: 16 residues. The germline V gene has CDR1 ENHRY and CDR2 SYGVKD. V dropped 3 bases and J dropped 2 bases, with 13 bases sitting between them. The CDR3 sequence is CAISDPGLANTGELFF. The CDR3, as DNA: TGTGCCATCAGTGACCCCGGCCTGGCTAACACCGGGGAGCTGTTTTTT.

This clonotype turned up a few times. CDR3 coding DNA: TGTGCCACCAGTGATACGACAGGGGTGAGGACCGGGGAGCTGTTTTTT. It yields the protein CATSDTTGVRTGELFF. The V and J genes are TRBV24-1 and TRBJ2-2; TRBD1 agrees at 8 bases. Germline values: CDR1 KGHDR, CDR2 SFDVKD. The CDR3 contains 16 residues. With 3 bases clipped from V and 5 bases from J, the junction kept 7 bases outside the gene matches.

The V and J genes are TRBV5-8 and TRBJ2-7; the match to TRBD1 covers 8 bases. This CDR3 is built from 14 residues. The V gene's germline CDR1 is SGHTS and CDR2 YDEGEE. V was clipped by 4 bases and J by 2 bases; unmatched bases: 5. CDR3 nucleotide sequence: TGTGCCAGCAGCAGATCAGGGGGCGCCTACGAGCAGTACGTC. Amino acid sequence: CASSRSGGAYEQYV.

V is TRBV5-1 and J is TRBJ2-3; 10 bases line up with TRBD1. Germline V gene sequence: CDR1 SGHRS, CDR2 YFSETQ. This CDR3 is built from 16 residues. V lost 4 bases to trimming and J lost 3 bases; unmatched junction nucleotides: 8. The CDR3 region is CASSVQGQGKTDTQYF. The CDR3 region has the DNA TGCGCCAGCAGCGTGCAGGGACAGGGGAAAACAGATACGCAGTATTTT.

This clonotype occurred many times. The rearrangement links TRBV29-1 to TRBJ1-2, with a possible D match to TRBD1 (5 bases). Trimming stripped 5 bases from V and 4 bases from J, with 14 bases between. This CDR3 has 13 residues. The germline gives CDR1 SQVTM, CDR2 ANQGSEA. The CDR3 loop reads CSVNPGRTYGYTF. As DNA, the CDR3 is TGCAGCGTTAACCCGGGACGGACCTATGGCTACACCTTC.

This chain joins TRBV6-5 and TRBJ1-1; D not resolved. Looked up from germline, CDR1 is MNHEY and CDR2 is SVGAGI. V lost 0 bases, J lost 1 base, and 9 bases lay in between. The CDR3 consists of 15 residues. In DNA form, the CDR3 reads TGTGCCAGCAGTTACTCGTATTCCTCGAACACTGAAGCTTTCTTT. It codes for CASSYSYSSNTEAFF.

DNA for the CDR3: TGCGCCAGCAGCTTGGCACGGACAGGGCTTGGTTCCGGGGAGCTGTTTTTT. This gives the protein CASSLARTGLGSGELFF. V gene TRBV5-1 combines with J gene TRBJ2-2, with 8 bases matching TRBD1. V lost 0 bases and J lost 6; bases outside the gene matches: 10. Germline lookup yields CDR1 SGHRS and CDR2 YFSETQ. The CDR3 totals 17 residues.

The gene calls are TRBV6-5 and TRBJ1-5; D gene uncertain. The CDR3 contains 14 residues. Germline loops: CDR1 MNHEY, CDR2 SVGAGI. The V and J ends lost 7 bases and 6 bases respectively, with 16 bases between them. DNA of the CDR3: TGTGCCAGCACCCCGGACGGTCGGGGTCAGCCCCAGCATTTT. Its protein is CASTPDGRGQPQHF.

The V gene is TRBV27, the J gene TRBJ2-7; D possibly corresponds to TRBD1 (6 bases). The CDR3 has 14 residues. Germline lookup yields CDR1 MNHEY and CDR2 SMNVEV (reference sequence). V gave up 2 bases and J gave up 4 bases, with 12 bases separating them. The CDR3 is CASSLRTDGYEQYF. The DNA for the CDR3 is TGTGCCAGCAGTTTAAGGACAGACGGTTACGAGCAGTACTTC.

J is TRBJ2-7 and V is TRBV28; D is undetermined. This CDR3 spans 13 amino acids. The germline V and J ends were trimmed by 6 bases and 5 bases, with 14 bases remaining between them. Germline assignment: CDR1 MDHEN and CDR2 SYDVKM. Here the CDR3 reads CASRGSVVDEQYF. In DNA form, the CDR3 reads TGTGCCAGCAGAGGGTCGGTCGTGGACGAGCAGTACTTC. The complete variable domain, with remaining parts taken from reference TRBV28 and TRBJ2-7, reads DVKVTQSSRYLVKRTGEKVFLECVQDMDHENMFWYRQDPGLGLRLIYFSYDVKMKEKGDIPEGYSVSREKKERFSLILESASTNQTSMYLCASRGSVVDEQYFGPGTRLTVT.

This clonotype was detected once. The chain links TRBV27 to TRBJ2-1; 7 nucleotides agree with TRBD2. The CDR3 runs to 16 residues. Germline lookup yields CDR1 MNHEY and CDR2 SMNVEV (reference sequence). Germline trimming cut 6 bases from V and 0 bases from J; bases unmatched to any gene: 8. The CDR3 reads CASRLLAGDSYNEQFF. The CDR3 DNA is TGTGCCAGCAGACTCCTCGCGGGAGACTCCTACAATGAGCAGTTCTTC.

The table lists this clonotype with many counts. The gene calls are TRBV28 and TRBJ1-5, with a possible D match to TRBD1 (6 bases). CDR1 and CDR2 (germline): MDHEN, SYDVKM. Trimming removed 6 bases from V and 4 bases from J, with 19 bases in between. The CDR3 runs to 16 residues. The DNA for the CDR3 is TGTGCCAGCAGCTCCCGGGGCAGGGGCGAAAATCAGCCCCAGCATTTT. Protein sequence: CASSSRGRGENQPQHF.

This clonotype was seen a handful of times. V usage is TRBV2 and J usage is TRBJ1-1, with TRBD1 identical over 9 bases. Losses at the gene ends were 8 bases for V and 1 base for J; bases not matched to a gene: 2. Per the germline V gene, CDR1 is SNHLY and CDR2 is FYNNEI. The CDR3 length is 13 residues. CDR3 sequence reads: CASEGQGNTEAFF. The CDR3 nucleotides are TGTGCCAGCGAGGGACAGGGGAACACTGAAGCTTTCTTT. The full variable domain, completed using reference TRBV2 and TRBJ1-1, is EPEVTQTPSHQVTQMGQEVILRCVPISNHLYFYWYRQILGQKVEFLVSFYNNEISEKSEIFDDQFSVERPDGSNFTLKIRSTKLEDSAMYFCASEGQGNTEAFFGQGTRLTVV.

As regards this clonotype: The junction departs from germline at one end; a sequencing error may be responsible. This chain joins TRBV30 and TRBJ1-2; D unclear. The CDR3 has 12 residues. The germline V gene has CDR1 GTSNPN and CDR2 SVGIG (reference sequence). CDR3 loop: CAWSVGRTFYNF. In DNA form, the CDR3 reads TGTGCCTGGAGTGTAGGGCGGACTTTCTACAACTTC. The whole variable domain, remainder taken from reference TRBV30 and TRBJ1-2, is SQTIHQWPATLVQPVGSPLSLECTVEGTSNPNLYWYRQAAGRGLQLLFYSVGIGQISSEVPQNLSASRPQDRQFILSSKKLLLSDSGFYLCAWSVGRTFYNFGSGTRLTVV.

This clonotype was counted ten times or more. The chain links TRBV6-5 to TRBJ1-1; TRBD1 aligns across 7 bases. The CDR3 has 15 amino acids. From germline, CDR1 is MNHEY and CDR2 SVGAGI. The V segment lost 3 bases and the J segment 2 bases; nucleotides outside the gene matches: 6. CDR3 amino acids: CASSYQDRSNTEAFF. DNA for the CDR3: TGTGCCAGCAGTTATCAGGACAGGTCTAACACTGAAGCTTTCTTT.

This clonotype came up a few times. The chain recombines TRBV6-5 with TRBJ1-5; D is possibly TRBD1 (5 bases). Trimming pared 6 bases from V and 2 bases from J, leaving 17 bases between. This CDR3 region has 16 residues. Germline V gene sequence: CDR1 MNHEY, CDR2 SVGAGI. The chain's CDR3 is CASSMGLRRGNQPQHF. As DNA, the CDR3 is TGTGCCAGCAGCATGGGACTCCGAAGGGGCAATCAGCCCCAGCATTTT.

This clonotype was counted between two and nine times. The chain carries TRBV20-1 and TRBJ1-3; D is undetermined. CDR1 is DFQATT and CDR2 is SNEGSKA in the germline V gene (reference sequence). The CDR3 runs 13 residues. Trimming took 4 bases from V and 4 from J, leaving 11 bases between them. This chain's CDR3 is CSAIRPTGNTIYF. CDR3 nucleotide sequence: TGCAGTGCTATCAGGCCCACGGGAAACACCATATATTTT.

V usage is TRBV24-1 and J usage is TRBJ2-3; D may be TRBD1 (6 bases). The CDR3 runs 15 residues. Trimming shortened V by 3 bases and J by 6 bases, and 15 bases separated the two germline ends. CDR1 is KGHDR, CDR2 SFDVKD, per germline. The CDR3 here is CATSDLQGDRDTQYF. DNA of the CDR3: TGTGCCACCAGTGATCTACAGGGAGACAGGGATACGCAGTATTTT.